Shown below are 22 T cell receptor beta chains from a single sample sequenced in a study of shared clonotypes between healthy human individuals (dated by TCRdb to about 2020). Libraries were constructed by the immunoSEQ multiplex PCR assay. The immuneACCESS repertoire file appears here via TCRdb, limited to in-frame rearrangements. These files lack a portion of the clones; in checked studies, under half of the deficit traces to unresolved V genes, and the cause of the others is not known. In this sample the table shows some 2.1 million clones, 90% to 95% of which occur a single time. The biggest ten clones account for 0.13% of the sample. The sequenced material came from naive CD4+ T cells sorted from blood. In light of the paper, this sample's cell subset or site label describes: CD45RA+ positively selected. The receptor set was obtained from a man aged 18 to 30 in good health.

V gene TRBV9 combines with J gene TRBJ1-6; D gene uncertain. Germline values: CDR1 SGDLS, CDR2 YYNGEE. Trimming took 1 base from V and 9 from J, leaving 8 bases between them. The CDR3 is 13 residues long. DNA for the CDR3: TGTGCCAGCAGCGTAACTTCACTTTCACCCCTCCACTTT. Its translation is CASSVTSLSPLHF.

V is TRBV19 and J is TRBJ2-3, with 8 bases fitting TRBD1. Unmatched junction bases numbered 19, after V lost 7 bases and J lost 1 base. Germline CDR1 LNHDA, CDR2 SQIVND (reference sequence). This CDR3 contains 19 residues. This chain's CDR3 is CASIIPPLPTGGGTDTQYF. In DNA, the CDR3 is TGTGCCAGTATTATCCCCCCTCTGCCAACAGGGGGAGGCACAGATACGCAGTATTTT. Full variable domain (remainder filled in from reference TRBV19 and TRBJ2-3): DGGITQSPKYLFRKEGQNVTLSCEQNLNHDAMYWYRQDPGQGLRLIYYSQIVNDFQKGDIAEGYSVSREKKESFPLTVTSAQKNPTAFYLCASIIPPLPTGGGTDTQYFGPGTRLTVL.

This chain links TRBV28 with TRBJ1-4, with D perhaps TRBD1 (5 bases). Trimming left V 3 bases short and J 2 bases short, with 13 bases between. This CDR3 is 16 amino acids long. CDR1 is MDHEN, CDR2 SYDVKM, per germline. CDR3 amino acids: CASSLFRASTNEKLFF. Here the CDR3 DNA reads TGTGCCAGCAGTTTGTTCAGGGCATCTACTAATGAAAAACTGTTTTTT.

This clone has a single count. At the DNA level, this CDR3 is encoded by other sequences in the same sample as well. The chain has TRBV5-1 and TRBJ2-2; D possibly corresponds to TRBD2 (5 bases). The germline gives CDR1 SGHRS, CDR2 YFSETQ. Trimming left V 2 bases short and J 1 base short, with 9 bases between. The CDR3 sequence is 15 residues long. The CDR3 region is CASSFTGENTGELFF. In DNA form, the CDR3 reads TGCGCCAGCAGCTTCACCGGGGAGAACACCGGGGAGCTGTTTTTT.

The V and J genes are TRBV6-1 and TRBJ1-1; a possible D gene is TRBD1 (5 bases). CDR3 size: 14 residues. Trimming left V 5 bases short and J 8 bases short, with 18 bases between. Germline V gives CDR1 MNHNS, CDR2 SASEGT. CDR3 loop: CASSLRRQFKEAFF. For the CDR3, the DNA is TGTGCCAGCAGTCTTCGTAGACAGTTTAAGGAAGCTTTCTTT.

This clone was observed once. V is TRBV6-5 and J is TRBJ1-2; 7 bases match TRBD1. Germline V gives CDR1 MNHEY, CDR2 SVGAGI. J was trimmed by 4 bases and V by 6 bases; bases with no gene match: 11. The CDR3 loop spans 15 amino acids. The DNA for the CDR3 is TGTGCCAGCAGCGCGACAGGGTTAGTGAGCTATGGCTACACCTTC. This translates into CASSATGLVSYGYTF.

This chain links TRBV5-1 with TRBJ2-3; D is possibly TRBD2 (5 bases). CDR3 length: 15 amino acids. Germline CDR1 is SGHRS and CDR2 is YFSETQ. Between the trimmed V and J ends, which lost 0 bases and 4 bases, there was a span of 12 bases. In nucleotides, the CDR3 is TGCGCCAGCAGCTTGGGGCGGCAGGAGGCAGATACGCAGTATTTT. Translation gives CASSLGRQEADTQYF. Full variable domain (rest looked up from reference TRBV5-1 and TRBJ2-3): KAGVTQTPRYLIKTRGQQVTLSCSPISGHRSVSWYQQTPGQGLQFLFEYFSETQRNKGNFPGRFSGRQFSNSRSEMNVSTLELGDSALYLCASSLGRQEADTQYFGPGTRLTVL.

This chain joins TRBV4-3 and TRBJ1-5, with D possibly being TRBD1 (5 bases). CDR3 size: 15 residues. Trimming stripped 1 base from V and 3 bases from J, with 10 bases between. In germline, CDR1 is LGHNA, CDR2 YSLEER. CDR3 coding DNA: TGCGCCAGCAGCCAAGGAACAGGAGACAATCAGCCCCAGCATTTT. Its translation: CASSQGTGDNQPQHF.

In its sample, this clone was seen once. CDR3 bases: TGTGCCAGAAGCCCTCCGGGTGTATCCTACGAGCAGTACTTC. Protein: CARSPPGVSYEQYF. V is TRBV5-3 and J is TRBJ2-7; D uncertain. TRBV5-3 qualifies as an ORF whose function is uncertain. Trimming took off 4 bases at V and 1 base at J, with 12 bases between the two ends. The CDR3 is 14 amino acids.

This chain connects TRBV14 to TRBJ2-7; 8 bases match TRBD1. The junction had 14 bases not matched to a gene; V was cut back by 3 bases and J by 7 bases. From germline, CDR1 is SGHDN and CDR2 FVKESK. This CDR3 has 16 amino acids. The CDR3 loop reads CASSQIRPTGAGEQYF. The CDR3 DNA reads TGTGCCAGCAGCCAGATCCGCCCGACAGGGGCGGGTGAGCAGTACTTC.

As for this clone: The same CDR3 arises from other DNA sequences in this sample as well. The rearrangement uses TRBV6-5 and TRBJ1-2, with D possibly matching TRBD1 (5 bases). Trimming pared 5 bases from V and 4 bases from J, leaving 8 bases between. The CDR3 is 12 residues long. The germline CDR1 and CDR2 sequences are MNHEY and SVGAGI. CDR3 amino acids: CASSPGFYGYTF. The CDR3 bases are TGTGCCAGCAGTCCAGGGTTCTATGGCTACACCTTC.

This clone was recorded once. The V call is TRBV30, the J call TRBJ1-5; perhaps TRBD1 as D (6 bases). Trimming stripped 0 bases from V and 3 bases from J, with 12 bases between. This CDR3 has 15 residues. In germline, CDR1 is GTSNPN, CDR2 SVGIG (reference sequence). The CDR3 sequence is CAWSVRGAYNQPQHF. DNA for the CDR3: TGTGCCTGGAGTGTACGGGGGGCGTACAATCAGCCCCAGCATTTT.

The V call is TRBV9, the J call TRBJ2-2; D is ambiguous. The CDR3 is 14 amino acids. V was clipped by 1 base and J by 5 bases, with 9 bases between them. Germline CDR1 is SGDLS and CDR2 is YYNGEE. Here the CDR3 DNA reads TGTGCCAGCAGCGTACTCGCGACTACCGGGGAGCTGTTTTTT. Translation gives CASSVLATTGELFF.

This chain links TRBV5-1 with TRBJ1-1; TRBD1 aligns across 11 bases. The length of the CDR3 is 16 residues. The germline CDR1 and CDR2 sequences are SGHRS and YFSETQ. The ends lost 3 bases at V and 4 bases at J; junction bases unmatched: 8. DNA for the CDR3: TGCGCCAGCAGCTCCGGTCCCGGGACAGGGGGCACTGAAGCTTTCTTT. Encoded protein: CASSSGPGTGGTEAFF.

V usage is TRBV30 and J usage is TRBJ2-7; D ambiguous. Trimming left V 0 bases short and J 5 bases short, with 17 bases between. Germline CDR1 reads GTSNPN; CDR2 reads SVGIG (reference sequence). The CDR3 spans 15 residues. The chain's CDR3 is CAWSVATLIWDEQYF. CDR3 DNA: TGTGCCTGGAGTGTTGCGACACTCATATGGGACGAGCAGTACTTC.

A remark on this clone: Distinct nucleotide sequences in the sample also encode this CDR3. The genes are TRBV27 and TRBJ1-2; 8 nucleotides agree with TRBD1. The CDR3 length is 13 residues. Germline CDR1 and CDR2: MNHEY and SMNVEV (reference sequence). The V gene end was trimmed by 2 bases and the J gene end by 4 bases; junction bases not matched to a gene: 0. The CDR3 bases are TGTGCCAGCAGTTTAGGACAGGGCTATGGCTACACCTTC. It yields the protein CASSLGQGYGYTF.

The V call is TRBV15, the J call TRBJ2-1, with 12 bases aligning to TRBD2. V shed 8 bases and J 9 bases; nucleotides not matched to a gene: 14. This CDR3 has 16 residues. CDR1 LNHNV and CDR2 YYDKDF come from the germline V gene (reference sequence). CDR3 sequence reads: CATRNPTSGGTGEQFF. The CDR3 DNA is TGTGCCACCCGTAACCCGACTAGCGGGGGCACGGGTGAGCAGTTCTTC.

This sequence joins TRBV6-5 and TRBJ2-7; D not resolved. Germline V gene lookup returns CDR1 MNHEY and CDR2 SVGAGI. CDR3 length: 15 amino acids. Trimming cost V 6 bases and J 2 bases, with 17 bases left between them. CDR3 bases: TGTGCCAGCAGCCCGCAAGGATATCTACCCTACGAGCAGTACTTC. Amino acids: CASSPQGYLPYEQYF.

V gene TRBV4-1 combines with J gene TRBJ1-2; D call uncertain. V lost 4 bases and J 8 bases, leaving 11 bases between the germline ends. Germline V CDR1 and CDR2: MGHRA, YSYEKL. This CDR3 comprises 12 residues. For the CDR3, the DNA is TGCGCCAGCAGCCTCCTAGGCGGGGGCTACACCTTC. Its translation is CASSLLGGGYTF.

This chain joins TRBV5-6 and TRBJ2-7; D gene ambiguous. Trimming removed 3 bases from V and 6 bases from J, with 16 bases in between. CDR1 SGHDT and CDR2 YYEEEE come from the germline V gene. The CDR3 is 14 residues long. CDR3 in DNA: TGTGCCAGCAGCTCGGCTGTTTTATCAGGCGAGCAGTACTTC. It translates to CASSSAVLSGEQYF.

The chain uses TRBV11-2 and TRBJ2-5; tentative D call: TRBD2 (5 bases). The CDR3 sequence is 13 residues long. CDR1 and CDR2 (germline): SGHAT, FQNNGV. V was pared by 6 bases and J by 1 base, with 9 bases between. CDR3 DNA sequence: TGTGCCAGCAGTACGGGGTTCCAAGAGACCCAGTACTTC. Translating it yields CASSTGFQETQYF.

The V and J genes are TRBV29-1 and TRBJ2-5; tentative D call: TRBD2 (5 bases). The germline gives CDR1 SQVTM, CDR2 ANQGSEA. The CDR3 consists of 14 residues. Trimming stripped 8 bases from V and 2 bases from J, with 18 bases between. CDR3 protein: CSFHPVGKQETQYF. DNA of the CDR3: TGCAGCTTTCACCCCGTCGGGAAACAAGAGACCCAGTACTTC.